Below are 32 T cell receptor beta chains sequenced from a single sample in a study of shared clonotypes between healthy human individuals. Method: immunoSEQ multiplex PCR; TCRdb's copy keeps in-frame clones and lacks some. The sample carries 2 million to 2.5 million clones, 85% to 95% recorded once. Sequenced: naive CD4+ T cells from PBMCs. The subset here: CD45RA+ positively selected. The receptors were sampled from a man younger than 30 in good health. Some clones in this sample may be carry-over from other donors' samples.

V and J are TRBV4-3 and TRBJ2-7; 9 bases map to TRBD2. CDR1 is LGHNA and CDR2 is YSLEER in the germline V gene. V trimming: 2 bases; J trimming: 2 bases; junction bases outside the gene matches: 13. The CDR3 has 18 residues. This CDR3 reads CASSQWDRRLAGPYEQYF. Written as DNA, the CDR3 is TGCGCCAGCAGCCAATGGGACCGTCGTCTAGCGGGACCCTACGAGCAGTACTTC.

The chain recombines TRBV11-3 with TRBJ2-1, with D possibly being TRBD2 (6 bases). The germline V gene has CDR1 SGHNT and CDR2 YENEEA. Trimming cost V 1 base and J 4 bases, with 14 bases left between them. This CDR3 region has 16 residues. The DNA for the CDR3 is TGTGCCAGCAGCTTAGTAGCCAATAGCGGTTACAATGAGCAGTTCTTC. This codes for CASSLVANSGYNEQFF.

The rearrangement links TRBV7-9 to TRBJ2-7; TRBD2 agrees at 7 bases. Unmatched junction bases numbered 3, after V lost 1 base and J lost 3 bases. The CDR3 is made up of 14 amino acids. Germline CDR1 is SEHNR and CDR2 is FQNEAQ (reference sequence). The CDR3 loop is CASSLGGGNYEQYF. The CDR3 DNA is TGTGCCAGCAGCTTAGGGGGAGGGAACTACGAGCAGTACTTC. The whole variable domain, filled in from reference TRBV7-9 and TRBJ2-7, reads DTGVSQNPRHKITKRGQNVTFRCDPISEHNRLYWYRQTLGQGPEFLTYFQNEAQLEKSRLLSDRFSAERPKGSFSTLEIQRTEQGDSAMYLCASSLGGGNYEQYFGPGTRLTVT.

The rearrangement links TRBV29-1 to TRBJ2-5; a possible D gene is TRBD1 (5 bases). The J call may be wrong; the DNA end is better matched by TRBJ2-7. This CDR3 is built from 14 residues. Germline V gene sequence: CDR1 SQVTM, CDR2 ANQGSEA. The CDR3 region is CSVGVEARAYEQYF. CDR3 nucleotide sequence: TGCAGCGTTGGCGTAGAGGCCAGGGCCTACGAGCAGTACTTC.

V usage is TRBV19 and J usage is TRBJ1-5, with 7 bases lining up with TRBD1. From germline, CDR1 is LNHDA and CDR2 SQIVND (reference sequence). This CDR3 is built from 15 residues. The J segment lost 6 bases and the V segment lost 6 bases, leaving 11 bases of the junction unmatched. The CDR3, as DNA: TGTGCCAGTAGCCTGGACAGGTTTGTCGGTCAGCCCCAGCATTTT. Translated: CASSLDRFVGQPQHF.

In DNA form, the CDR3 reads TGTGCCAGCAGCTTAGTCCGAGGCAGTGGCTACACCTTC. It specifies CASSLVRGSGYTF. The chain uses TRBV11-2 and TRBJ1-2; D call uncertain. V was clipped by 1 base and J by 7 bases, with 10 bases between them. The CDR3 runs 13 residues. CDR1 is SGHAT and CDR2 is FQNNGV in the germline V gene.

The chain couples TRBV6-6 to TRBJ1-1; D not resolved. The CDR3 consists of 13 residues. The germline CDR1 and CDR2 sequences are MNHNY and SVGAGI (reference sequence). With 4 bases removed from V and 7 bases from J, the gap between germline ends came to 13 bases. CDR3 loop: CASSSDVLSEAFF. CDR3 DNA sequence: TGTGCCAGCAGTTCTGACGTCCTTAGTGAAGCTTTCTTT.

The rearrangement joins TRBV15 to TRBJ2-7, with 9 bases that match TRBD1. The germline V gene has CDR1 LNHNV and CDR2 YYDKDF (reference sequence). The CDR3 is 15 amino acids. With V trimmed by 1 base and J by 5 bases, 6 bases remained unmatched. CDR3 nucleotide sequence: TGTGCCACCAGCAGAGCCGGGACAGGGCTGCACGAGCAGTACTTC. It is translated as CATSRAGTGLHEQYF.

Only one count was recorded for this clone. The genes are TRBV30 and TRBJ1-2; D is perhaps TRBD1 (5 bases). V dropped 1 base and J dropped 4 bases, with 10 bases sitting between them. The length of the CDR3 is 13 residues. Germline V gene data show CDR1 as GTSNPN and CDR2 as SVGIG (reference sequence). CDR3 in amino acids: CAWSGGSGYGYTF. DNA for the CDR3: TGTGCCTGGAGTGGGGGGTCTGGCTATGGCTACACCTTC.

The chain recombines TRBV28 with TRBJ2-5, with D unclear. CDR3 length: 12 amino acids. The germline V gene encodes CDR1 MDHEN and CDR2 SYDVKM. V gave up 10 bases and J gave up 3 bases, with 12 bases separating them. CDR3 DNA: TGTGCCACTACCGGGTATGAAGAGACCCAGTACTTC. It specifies CATTGYEETQYF.

Note on this clone: This same CDR3 is encoded by further DNA sequences in the sample. The chain uses TRBV5-1 and TRBJ2-7; no definite D call. V dropped 0 bases and J dropped 0 bases, with 7 bases sitting between them. CDR3 length equals 14 residues. Germline V gene data show CDR1 as SGHRS and CDR2 as YFSETQ. This chain's CDR3 is CASSLGRSSYEQYF. CDR3 bases: TGCGCCAGCAGCTTGGGGCGGAGCTCCTACGAGCAGTACTTC. Full variable domain (outside the CDR3, taken from reference TRBV5-1 and TRBJ2-7): KAGVTQTPRYLIKTRGQQVTLSCSPISGHRSVSWYQQTPGQGLQFLFEYFSETQRNKGNFPGRFSGRQFSNSRSEMNVSTLELGDSALYLCASSLGRSSYEQYFGPGTRLTVT.

V gene TRBV18 combines with J gene TRBJ1-3; TRBD1 aligns across 8 bases. CDR1 KGHSH and CDR2 LQKENI come from the germline V gene. The CDR3 runs 15 residues. With V trimmed by 4 bases and J by 1 base, 3 bases remained unmatched. As DNA, the CDR3 is TGTGCCAGCTCACAGACAGGGGTATCTGGAAACACCATATATTTT. Residues: CASSQTGVSGNTIYF.

This chain connects TRBV6-6 to TRBJ1-5, with 8 nucleotides matching TRBD1. The ends lost 6 bases at V and 2 bases at J; junction bases unmatched: 3. In germline, CDR1 is MNHNY, CDR2 SVGAGI (reference sequence). The CDR3 runs to 14 residues. CDR3: CASRGQEGNQPQHF. The DNA of the CDR3 is TGTGCCAGCAGGGGACAGGAAGGCAATCAGCCCCAGCATTTT.

The rearrangement joins TRBV7-3 to TRBJ2-6, with D hard to call. V lost 1 base to trimming and J lost 2 bases, with 6 bases between them. Germline V gene data show CDR1 as SGHTA and CDR2 as FQGTGA. The CDR3 extends over 15 amino acids. CDR3 region: CASSLNTPGANVLTF. Here the CDR3 DNA reads TGTGCCAGCAGCTTAAATACTCCTGGGGCCAACGTCCTGACTTTC.

The CDR3 spells CSVRKDRGTEAFF. The CDR3 coding sequence is TGCAGCGTAAGAAAAGACAGGGGCACTGAAGCTTTCTTT. This chain uses TRBV29-1 with TRBJ1-1; TRBD1 matches at 8 bases. The CDR3 has 13 residues. The germline V gene has CDR1 SQVTM and CDR2 ANQGSEA. V dropped 6 bases and J dropped 4; count of bases not matched to a gene: 7. The whole variable domain, remainder taken from reference TRBV29-1 and TRBJ1-1, is SAVISQKPSRDICQRGTSLTIQCQVDSQVTMMFWYRQQPGQSLTLIATANQGSEATYESGFVIDKFPISRPNLTFSTLTVSNMSPEDSSIYLCSVRKDRGTEAFFGQGTRLTVV.

The chain uses TRBV9 and TRBJ2-3; 15 bases line up with TRBD2. In germline, CDR1 is SGDLS, CDR2 YYNGEE. The J segment lost 4 bases and the V segment lost 0 bases, leaving 6 bases of the junction unmatched. CDR3 length: 18 residues. The CDR3 DNA reads TGTGCCAGCAGCGTAGGGGGACTAGCGGGAGGCATCCCAGATACGCAGTATTTT. This sequence encodes CASSVGGLAGGIPDTQYF.

In the case of this clone: Other DNA sequences in the sample encode the same CDR3. The genes are TRBV7-9 and TRBJ1-4; TRBD1 is a possible D gene (6 bases). This CDR3 has 15 amino acids. V was shortened by 5 bases and J by 1 base, with 11 bases between the two germline ends. Germline CDR1 reads SEHNR; CDR2 reads FQNEAQ (reference sequence). The CDR3 protein is CASSPRGGTNEKLFF. The DNA for the CDR3 is TGTGCCAGCAGCCCACGAGGGGGAACTAATGAAAAACTGTTTTTT.

J is TRBJ2-7 and V is TRBV10-2; D gene ambiguous. Trimming shortened V by 6 bases and J by 0 bases, and 9 bases separated the two germline ends. The CDR3 totals 13 residues. Germline CDR1 reads WSHSY; CDR2 reads SAAADI. In DNA, the CDR3 is TGCGCCAGCAGCGGGCAGATCTCCTACGAGCAGTACTTC. Residues: CASSGQISYEQYF.

For this clone: This sample also contains other DNA sequences that code for the same CDR3. This chain uses TRBV6-1 with TRBJ1-5; a possible D gene is TRBD1 (5 bases). V was clipped by 6 bases and J by 7 bases, with 16 bases between them. There are 14 residues in the CDR3. Germline CDR1 and CDR2: MNHNS and SASEGT. The CDR3 sequence is CASRGTVTGQPQHF. The CDR3 DNA follows: TGTGCCAGCAGGGGGACGGTGACGGGCCAGCCCCAGCATTTT.

This clone has just one count. The V call is TRBV7-9, the J call TRBJ1-6; D not resolved. Germline V gene data show CDR1 as SEHNR and CDR2 as FQNEAQ (reference sequence). V lost 1 base and J 4 bases, leaving 11 bases between the germline ends. This CDR3 comprises 16 residues. CDR3 sequence (DNA): TGTGCCAGCAGCTTAGAGGCGGCTGCGTATAATTCACCCCTCCACTTT. Translating gives CASSLEAAAYNSPLHF.

This clone was observed a single time. The chain carries TRBV7-8 and TRBJ1-2; the match to TRBD1 covers 8 bases. Germline loops: CDR1 SGHVS, CDR2 FQNEAQ. This CDR3 spans 14 amino acids. After removal of 5 bases from V and 8 bases from J, the junction contained 10 bases not matched to a gene. The CDR3 is CASSPEDRGNGYTF. CDR3 coding DNA: TGTGCCAGCAGCCCAGAAGACAGGGGAAACGGCTACACCTTC.

V gene TRBV4-3 combines with J gene TRBJ1-4; a possible D gene is TRBD1 (6 bases). The ends were cut back, 4 bases at V and 1 base at J, with 22 bases in the middle. CDR1 and CDR2 (germline): LGHNA, YSLEER. The CDR3 spans 19 residues. This CDR3 is CASSRKSQGFIGTNEKLFF. The CDR3 DNA reads as TGCGCCAGCAGCCGAAAGAGTCAGGGGTTCATAGGAACTAATGAAAAACTGTTTTTT.

The J gene is TRBJ2-1, the V gene TRBV7-8, with 10 bases that match TRBD2. CDR1 and CDR2 (germline): SGHVS, FQNEAQ. CDR3 length equals 15 residues. V trimming: 3 bases; J trimming: 7 bases; junction bases outside the gene matches: 6. The CDR3 protein is CASSFFSGRRNEQFF. DNA for the CDR3: TGTGCCAGCAGCTTTTTTAGCGGGAGGAGGAATGAGCAGTTCTTC.

The sample holds one count of this clone. This chain uses TRBV6-1 with TRBJ2-3, with no clear D. The CDR3 is 14 residues long. V was cut by 8 bases and J by 2 bases, with 14 bases left in between. Germline assignment: CDR1 MNHNS and CDR2 SASEGT. The CDR3 here is CASCLMIITDTQYF. DNA for the CDR3: TGTGCCAGCTGCTTGATGATCATCACAGATACGCAGTATTTT.

The chain carries TRBV5-1 and TRBJ2-1, with D uncertain. V was shortened by 4 bases and J by 9 bases, with 11 bases between the two germline ends. The germline CDR1 and CDR2 sequences are SGHRS and YFSETQ. The length of the CDR3 is 12 residues. The CDR3: CASSPPGSEQFF. The CDR3 bases are TGCGCCAGCAGCCCCCCGGGCAGTGAGCAGTTCTTC.

The genes are TRBV19 and TRBJ1-2, with no clear D. Germline CDR1 reads LNHDA; CDR2 reads SQIVND (reference sequence). The CDR3 has 15 residues. The V end lost 5 bases, the J end lost 0 bases, and 13 bases lay between the germline ends. The CDR3 spells CASSSSGRSNYGYTF. The CDR3 coding sequence is TGTGCCAGTAGTTCGTCGGGCCGCTCTAACTATGGCTACACCTTC.

Comments on this clone: This sample also contains other DNA sequences that code for the same CDR3. The chain combines TRBV7-9 with TRBJ1-1, with D possibly being TRBD1 (5 bases). CDR1 and CDR2 from the germline V gene are SEHNR and FQNEAQ (reference sequence). The CDR3 loop spans 14 amino acids. The V end lost 0 bases, the J end lost 4 bases, and 9 bases lay between the germline ends. Written as DNA, the CDR3 is TGTGCCAGCAGCTTAGCAGGACAAGGCACTGAAGCTTTCTTT. Its protein is CASSLAGQGTEAFF.

The chain recombines TRBV7-9 with TRBJ1-4, with TRBD1 identical over 8 bases. Per the germline V gene, CDR1 is SEHNR and CDR2 is FQNEAQ (reference sequence). The J segment lost 8 bases and the V segment lost 5 bases, leaving 10 bases of the junction unmatched. The CDR3 runs to 15 residues. CDR3 DNA sequence: TGTGCCAGCAGCCCAGAGTATGGACAGGGCGAAAAACTGTTTTTT. Protein: CASSPEYGQGEKLFF. The full variable domain, completed using reference TRBV7-9 and TRBJ1-4, is DTGVSQNPRHKITKRGQNVTFRCDPISEHNRLYWYRQTLGQGPEFLTYFQNEAQLEKSRLLSDRFSAERPKGSFSTLEIQRTEQGDSAMYLCASSPEYGQGEKLFFGSGTQLSVL.

This CDR3 is CASTPGTGPDGELFF. As DNA, the CDR3 is TGTGCCAGCACCCCAGGGACAGGGCCCGACGGGGAGCTGTTTTTT. This chain links TRBV27 with TRBJ2-2, with TRBD1 matching 9 bases. Germline V gene sequence: CDR1 MNHEY, CDR2 SMNVEV (reference sequence). The ends lost 7 bases at V and 7 bases at J; junction bases unmatched: 10. The length of the CDR3 is 15 residues.

The CDR3 DNA is TGTGCCAGTAGTCTGTCACTAGCGGGGGTTTACAATGAGCAGTTCTTC. Protein product: CASSLSLAGVYNEQFF. The chain couples TRBV19 to TRBJ2-1; 11 nucleotides match TRBD2. V lost 5 bases to trimming and J lost 4 bases; unmatched junction nucleotides: 7. Germline values: CDR1 LNHDA, CDR2 SQIVND (reference sequence). The CDR3 length is 16 residues.

The chain carries TRBV18 and TRBJ1-3; unclear D gene. V dropped 2 bases and J dropped 0 bases, with 8 bases sitting between them. CDR1 and CDR2 from the germline V gene are KGHSH and LQKENI. The CDR3 is 15 residues long. Here the CDR3 reads CASSPTWDSGNTIYF. As DNA, the CDR3 is TGTGCCAGCTCACCAACGTGGGACTCTGGAAACACCATATATTTT.

The V and J genes are TRBV19 and TRBJ2-7; D is perhaps TRBD2 (6 bases). Germline assignment: CDR1 LNHDA and CDR2 SQIVND (reference sequence). The CDR3 runs to 16 residues. Trimming took off 1 base at V and 2 bases at J, with 15 bases between the two ends. The CDR3 DNA reads TGTGCCAGTAGTATAGGACCCCGGGACTCTACCTACGAGCAGTACTTC. Amino acids: CASSIGPRDSTYEQYF.